This T cell receptor (beta chain) was recorded in a study of cytomegalovirus exposure and HLA in healthy donors. Study findings and constraints: The study labeled 180 or so TCR beta chains cytomegalovirus-associated. The later analysis indicated that the majority of CMV-associated TCR beta chains appeared HLA-restricted. A later analysis associated 15,000 to 20,000 TCR beta sequences with HLA alleles at a 0.05 false discovery rate. The study reported that TCR beta sequences accurately predicted HLA-A and HLA-B alleles in most subjects.

Trimming removed 3 bases at V and 6 bases at J, with 8 bases between. The germline gives CDR1 LNHDA, CDR2 SQIVND (reference sequence). The CDR3 contains 12 residues. 13 Jbeta primers and 60 Vbeta primers were used for the PCR. The repertoire was sequenced with immunoSEQ multiplex PCR; TCRdb's copy has only in-frame clones and lacks some. The sample has 150,000 to 200,000 clones, 81% seen once. About this clone: Its target is not known.

The sequence derives from a man aged 18 to 29 in good health and CMV-seronegative. Sequencing was carried out using PBMCs. The chain employs TRBV19 and TRBJ1-2; the D is unclear. The CDR3 sequence is CASSISRNGYTF. CDR3 in DNA: TGTGCCAGTAGTATCAGCAGGAATGGCTACACCTTC.